The present T cell receptor beta chain was sequenced within a study of shared clonotypes between healthy human individuals. General study points: Generally, naive subsets (rather than memory subsets) showed larger estimated richness. In this cohort, only blood was sampled, and tissue repertoires likely differ.

The CDR3 contains 16 residues. V shed 2 bases and J shed 2 bases, with 15 bases lying between them. Germline loops: CDR1 MGHRA, CDR2 YSYEKL. This table comes from immunoSEQ multiplex PCR, and its TCRdb copy is limited to in-frame clones, with some not included. The sample shows hundreds of thousands of clones, 95% to 97% of them seen only once. In the case of this clone: The antigen is unknown.

The chain is built from TRBV4-1 and TRBJ1-1; D ambiguous. The sequenced sample consisted of naive CD4+ T cells sorted from blood. Regarding subset: CD45RA+ positively selected. The TCR was taken from a young woman in good health. CDR3 in amino acids: CASSQRDGVLNTEAFF. Here the CDR3 DNA reads TGCGCCAGCAGCCAAAGAGATGGAGTTTTAAACACTGAAGCTTTCTTT.